The rows below give T cell receptor beta chains drawn from one sample of a study of cytomegalovirus exposure and HLA in healthy donors. Assay: immunoSEQ multiplex PCR; the TCRdb copy retains only in-frame clones and omits some. The table records around 130,000 clones, 60% to 85% of them present only once. Sequences were obtained from PBMCs. The receptors were gathered from a human donor in good health. CDR3s include the opening cysteine and the closing phenylalanine or tryptophan. The D gene is left open where the match is weak. Clone size is not always given. Where it is, it says once, few, many or a class for expanded clones.

abundance	v_gene	d_gene	j_gene	CDR3aa	CDR3nt
-	TRBV6-5	-	TRBJ1-1	CASRPTGISSEAFF	TGTGCCAGCAGGCCTACAGGGATATCATCTGAAGCTTTCTTT
-	TRBV11-2	-	TRBJ1-2	CASSPTGIYGYTF	TGTGCCAGCAGCCCGACAGGAATCTATGGCTACACCTTC
-	TRBV7-7	-	TRBJ2-7	CASSPAAGGGGGEQYF	TGTGCTAGCAGCCCCGCGGCTGGTGGGGGCGGCGGCGAGCAGTACTTC
-	TRBV5-1	-	TRBJ2-3	CASREGSSPSTDTQYF	TGCGCCAGCAGGGAGGGCTCGAGCCCGAGCACAGATACGCAGTATTTT
-	TRBV6-5	-	TRBJ2-3	CASKFPGDRAQYF	TGTGCCAGCAAGTTCCCAGGGGATAGGGCGCAGTATTTT
-	TRBV15	TRBD2	TRBJ2-3	CATSRGGTSGASTDTQYF	TGTGCCACCAGCAGAGGGGGAACTAGCGGCGCTAGCACAGATACGCAGTATTTT
-	TRBV27	-	TRBJ2-2	CASRWGRAGTGELFF	TGTGCCAGCAGGTGGGGCAGGGCGGGGACCGGGGAGCTGTTTTTT
-	TRBV7-8	TRBD1	TRBJ1-1	CASGQGLLEAFF	TGTGCCAGCGGACAGGGTTTGCTTGAAGCTTTCTTT
-	TRBV29-1	-	TRBJ2-3	CSSGQFDVGDTQYF	TGCAGCTCTGGACAGTTCGACGTAGGAGATACGCAGTATTTT
-	TRBV2	TRBD1	TRBJ1-2	CANLEASGTGPWGYTF	TGTGCCAACCTAGAAGCGTCCGGGACAGGCCCCTGGGGCTACACCTTC
-	TRBV27	TRBD1	TRBJ1-2	CASRQTGGHYGYTF	TGTGCCAGCAGGCAAACAGGGGGACACTATGGCTACACCTTC
-	TRBV10-2	-	TRBJ2-3	CASSPRLLGQRSPDTQYF	TGCGCCAGCAGCCCCCGTTTGTTGGGCCAGCGGTCCCCAGATACGCAGTATTTT
once	TRBV5-6	-	TRBJ1-5	CASSPGKGSNQPQHF	TGTGCCAGCAGCCCGGGGAAGGGAAGCAATCAGCCCCAGCATTTT
once	TRBV27	TRBD1	TRBJ2-7	CASTITQGDHEQYF	TGTGCCAGCACCATTACACAGGGGGACCACGAGCAGTACTTC
-	TRBV11-2	TRBD1	TRBJ2-7	CASSLDGPGTGISPYEQYF	TGTGCCAGCAGCTTAGATGGTCCCGGGACAGGGATTTCGCCCTACGAGCAGTACTTC
-	TRBV4-1	-	TRBJ1-4	CASSPRPRGTNEKLFF	TGCGCCAGCAGCCCCCGGCCGCGGGGCACTAATGAAAAACTGTTTTTT
-	TRBV13	TRBD2	TRBJ2-2	CASSQEGLAYTGELFF	TGTGCCAGCAGCCAGGAGGGACTAGCATACACCGGGGAGCTGTTTTTT
few	TRBV6-6	TRBD1	TRBJ1-1	CASSYATGVTEAFF	TGTGCCAGCAGTTACGCGACAGGGGTAACTGAAGCTTTCTTT